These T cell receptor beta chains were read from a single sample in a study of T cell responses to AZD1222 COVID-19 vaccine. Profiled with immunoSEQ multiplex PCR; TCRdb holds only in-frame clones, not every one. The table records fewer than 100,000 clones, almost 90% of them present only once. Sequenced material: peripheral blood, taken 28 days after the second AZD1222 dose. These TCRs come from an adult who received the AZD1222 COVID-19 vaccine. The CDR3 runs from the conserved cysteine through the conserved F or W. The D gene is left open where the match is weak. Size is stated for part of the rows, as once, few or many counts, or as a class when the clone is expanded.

CDR3 DNA: TGTGCCAGCAGCCTGTCGGGACGGGGGGATGAGCAGTTCTTC
CDR3 protein: CASSLSGRGDEQFF
V gene: TRBV3-1/TRBV3-2
J gene: TRBJ2-1
D gene: TRBD2
clone size: .

CDR3 DNA: TGCAGTGCTCGGGGCGGGGGAGAGCAGTACTTC
CDR3 protein: CSARGGGEQYF
V gene: TRBV20-1
J gene: TRBJ2-7
D gene: TRBD2
clone size: .

CDR3 DNA: TGTGCCAGCAGCCAGACAGGGGACTACGAGCAGTACTTC
CDR3 protein: CASSQTGDYEQYF
V gene: TRBV3-1/TRBV3-2
J gene: TRBJ2-7
D gene: TRBD1
clone size: .

CDR3 DNA: TGCGCCAGCAGCCCGGGGCTAGGCTTGAGCGAACTCACAGATACGCAGTATTTT
CDR3 protein: CASSPGLGLSELTDTQYF
V gene: TRBV5-1
J gene: TRBJ2-3
D gene: .
clone size: .

CDR3 DNA: TGTGCTAGTGGTTTCGCTCGGACAGGGGGCTACGAGCAGTACTTC
CDR3 protein: CASGFARTGGYEQYF
V gene: TRBV12-5
J gene: TRBJ2-7
D gene: TRBD1
clone size: .

CDR3 DNA: TGCGCCAGCAGCCCCCCTGGCGGGAATTCACCCCTCCACTTT
CDR3 protein: CASSPPGGNSPLHF
V gene: TRBV5-1
J gene: TRBJ1-6
D gene: .
clone size: .

CDR3 DNA: TGTGCCTGGAGTGTACTCCCCTCACTTGAGGCGTCTTTCGAGCAGTACTTC
CDR3 protein: CAWSVLPSLEASFEQYF
V gene: TRBV30
J gene: TRBJ2-7
D gene: .
clone size: .

CDR3 DNA: TGTGCCAGCAGCTTAGCGTCGACATGGGCTAACACTGAAGCTTTCTTT
CDR3 protein: CASSLASTWANTEAFF
V gene: TRBV7-2
J gene: TRBJ1-1
D gene: .
clone size: .

CDR3 DNA: TGTGCCAGCAGCGTAAAACAGGGTGACGAGCAGTACTTC
CDR3 protein: CASSVKQGDEQYF
V gene: TRBV9
J gene: TRBJ2-7
D gene: .
clone size: .

CDR3 DNA: TGTGCCAGCAGTTCCCCCACCCGGGGGCTCAATGAGCAGTTCTTC
CDR3 protein: CASSSPTRGLNEQFF
V gene: TRBV28
J gene: TRBJ2-1
D gene: .
clone size: .

CDR3 DNA: TGCGCCAGCAGCCTAAGCACAGATACGCAGTATTTT
CDR3 protein: CASSLSTDTQYF
V gene: TRBV5-1
J gene: TRBJ2-3
D gene: .
clone size: .

CDR3 DNA: TGTGCCAGCTCACCACCGGGAGATTACGAGCAGTACTTC
CDR3 protein: CASSPPGDYEQYF
V gene: TRBV18
J gene: TRBJ2-7
D gene: .
clone size: .

CDR3 DNA: TGTGCCAGCAGTTTAAATGCCTACGAGCAGTACTTC
CDR3 protein: CASSLNAYEQYF
V gene: TRBV27
J gene: TRBJ2-7
D gene: .
clone size: .

CDR3 DNA: TGCAGCGTCGACCCAGGGTACTATGGCTACACCTTC
CDR3 protein: CSVDPGYYGYTF
V gene: TRBV29-1
J gene: TRBJ1-2
D gene: .
clone size: .

CDR3 DNA: TGTGCCAGCAGCTTAAACAGGTTATCCGGGTCTAGGGTTTCCGGCTACACCTTC
CDR3 protein: CASSLNRLSGSRVSGYTF
V gene: TRBV14
J gene: TRBJ1-2
D gene: .
clone size: .

CDR3 DNA: TGTGCCAGCAGCTTAGTCGTCACAGCTTTGGGCACTGAAGCTTTCTTT
CDR3 protein: CASSLVVTALGTEAFF
V gene: TRBV7-2
J gene: TRBJ1-1
D gene: .
clone size: .

CDR3 DNA: TGTGCCAGCAGCTCCCCCCCGGGCTACGAGCAGTACTTC
CDR3 protein: CASSSPPGYEQYF
V gene: TRBV7-9
J gene: TRBJ2-7
D gene: .
clone size: .

CDR3 DNA: TGTGCCAGCTCAACTAGCGCCAATGAGCAGTTCTTC
CDR3 protein: CASSTSANEQFF
V gene: TRBV6-5
J gene: TRBJ2-1
D gene: TRBD2
clone size: .

CDR3 DNA: TGTGCCAGCAGCCAGGGACAGGGAAATTCACCCCTCCACTTT
CDR3 protein: CASSQGQGNSPLHF
V gene: TRBV3-1/TRBV3-2
J gene: TRBJ1-6
D gene: TRBD1
clone size: .

CDR3 DNA: TGCGCCAGCAGCCTCCGGGGAAGCTATGGCTACACCTTC
CDR3 protein: CASSLRGSYGYTF
V gene: TRBV5-1
J gene: TRBJ1-2
D gene: .
clone size: .

CDR3 DNA: TGTGCCAGCAGTTTATCCGATCTAGCGGGGGGGCTGGGTGAGCAGTTCTTC
CDR3 protein: CASSLSDLAGGLGEQFF
V gene: TRBV28
J gene: TRBJ2-1
D gene: TRBD2
clone size: .

CDR3 DNA: TGCGCCAGCAGCTCGACAGGGGGCAATCAGCCCCAGCATTTT
CDR3 protein: CASSSTGGNQPQHF
V gene: TRBV5-1
J gene: TRBJ1-5
D gene: TRBD1
clone size: once